Each of the 7 T cell receptor beta chains below was sequenced from the same sample in a study of cytomegalovirus exposure and HLA in healthy donors. The PCR employed 60 Vbeta primers together with 13 Jbeta primers. Clones were read by immunoSEQ multiplex PCR, and TCRdb kept only the in-frame ones, dropping some. The table shows just over 95,000 clones, with about 76% occurring only once. The sample was PBMCs. The origin of the receptors is a human donor in good health.

This clone was recorded once. This chain connects TRBV9 to TRBJ1-5; 7 bases agree with TRBD1. Unmatched junction bases numbered 11, after V lost 4 bases and J lost 4 bases. The V gene's germline CDR1 is SGDLS and CDR2 YYNGEE. The CDR3 length is 16 residues. The CDR3 region has the DNA TGTGCCAGCAGCCCCGGTGGGGGACAGCCGAATCAGCCCCAGCATTTT. This codes for CASSPGGGQPNQPQHF. The full variable domain, completed using reference TRBV9 and TRBJ1-5, is DSGVTQTPKHLITATGQRVTLRCSPRSGDLSVYWYQQSLDQGLQFLIQYYNGEERAKGNILERFSAQQFPDLHSELNLSSLELGDSALYFCASSPGGGQPNQPQHFGDGTRLSIL.

This clone was recorded once. The rearrangement uses TRBV9 and TRBJ2-1; 13 bases line up with TRBD2. This CDR3 is 15 amino acids long. Germline trimming cut 2 bases from V and 10 bases from J; bases unmatched to any gene: 6. Germline CDR1 reads SGDLS; CDR2 reads YYNGEE. The CDR3: CASSVGLAGAGEQFF. The DNA for the CDR3 is TGTGCCAGCAGCGTCGGACTAGCGGGAGCGGGAGAGCAGTTCTTC.

The count of this clone is one. The chain combines TRBV30 with TRBJ1-6; D may be TRBD1 (6 bases). This CDR3 comprises 13 residues. V lost 5 bases, J lost 7 bases, and 12 bases lay in between. Germline CDR1 GTSNPN, CDR2 SVGIG (reference sequence). The CDR3 loop reads CAWSGTRNSPLHF. The CDR3 DNA reads TGTGCCTGGTCCGGGACAAGGAATTCACCCCTCCACTTT.

V usage is TRBV15 and J usage is TRBJ2-5; 9 nucleotides match TRBD2. With V trimmed by 3 bases and J by 5 bases, 10 bases remained unmatched. This CDR3 is 16 amino acids long. Germline CDR1 and CDR2: LNHNV and YYDKDF (reference sequence). As DNA, the CDR3 is TGTGCCACCAGCAGTGGTCCTAGCGGGGTGGGGGAGACCCAGTACTTC. It is translated as CATSSGPSGVGETQYF. Full variable domain (outside the CDR3, taken from reference TRBV15 and TRBJ2-5): DAMVIQNPRYQVTQFGKPVTLSCSQTLNHNVMYWYQQKSSQAPKLLFHYYDKDFNNEADTPDNFQSRRPNTSFCFLDIRSPGLGDTAMYLCATSSGPSGVGETQYFGPGTRLLVL.

This clone came up a few times. This chain joins TRBV7-9 and TRBJ2-2; D might be TRBD1 (5 bases). The CDR3 has 15 amino acids. Germline assignment: CDR1 SEHNR and CDR2 FQNEAQ (reference sequence). V lost 5 bases and J 2 bases, leaving 12 bases between the germline ends. This CDR3 is CASSPDRRNTGELFF. The CDR3 DNA sequence: TGTGCCAGCAGCCCTGACAGACGAAACACCGGGGAGCTGTTTTTT.

This clone was picked up one time. The rearrangement joins TRBV18 to TRBJ2-7; 8 nucleotides match TRBD1. Trimming cost V 3 bases and J 5 bases; bases outside gene matches: 3. Per germline, CDR1 KGHSH and CDR2 LQKENI. CDR3 size: 13 residues. The CDR3 DNA reads as TGTGCCAGCTCACCCAAACAGGGGGACGAGCAGTACTTC. Protein sequence: CASSPKQGDEQYF.

V gene TRBV9 combines with J gene TRBJ2-1; 9 bases line up with TRBD2. Unmatched junction bases numbered 6, after V lost 0 bases and J lost 5 bases. The CDR3 is made up of 16 amino acids. The germline V gene has CDR1 SGDLS and CDR2 YYNGEE. DNA for the CDR3: TGTGCCAGCAGCGTAGCTTTACTAGCGGGCGACAATGAGCAGTTCTTC. Translation gives CASSVALLAGDNEQFF.